Listed below are T cell receptor beta chains from one sample, sequenced in a study of blood T cell repertoires in COVID-19. Only in-frame clones appear in the TCRdb table, and some are missing; sequencing was by immunoSEQ multiplex PCR. The repertoire holds fewer than 20,000 clones, with under 95% as singletons. The source material was peripheral blood. These receptors were obtained from a man aged 60 to 75 with active COVID-19. The CDR3 runs from the conserved cysteine through the conserved F or W. A D gene is named only where the DNA matches it firmly. Some rows mark clone size as missing; the rest say once, few, many or name a class of expanded clone.

>TRBJ2-1|.|TRBD2|TRBV19
TGTGCCAGTAGTACTGATACTAGCGGGGGGGGACTCTACAATGAGCAGTTCTTC
CASSTDTSGGGLYNEQFF
>TRBJ2-2|.|TRBD2|TRBV2
TGTGCCAGCAGTGAACGCGGGGGGAACACCGGGGAGCTGTTTTTT
CASSERGGNTGELFF
>TRBJ1-2|few|.|TRBV19
TGTGCCAGTAGTGTTCGCGGCGAGTTAGGATACACCTTC
CASSVRGELGYTF
>TRBJ2-3|.|.|TRBV3-1/TRBV3-2
TGTGCCAGCAGCCAAGTAAGGGCCTCCCGAGGGTTTACGCAGTATTTT
CASSQVRASRGFTQYF
>TRBJ1-6|.|.|TRBV11-2
TGTGCCAGCAGCTTAGATTACGGGGAGTCCTATAATTCACCCCTCCACTTT
CASSLDYGESYNSPLHF
>TRBJ2-5|once|TRBD2|TRBV7-2
TGTGCCAGCAGCTTAGGTAGCGGGGGGGCGTATATGTCAGAGACCCAGTACTTC
CASSLGSGGAYMSETQYF
>TRBJ2-1|.|.|TRBV20-1
TGCAGTGCTGAGGTCTACAATGAGCAGTTCTTC
CSAEVYNEQFF
>TRBJ2-7|.|.|TRBV5-1
TGCGCCAGCAGCTTGAGGATAACCGGGGATTCGCTCTACGAGCAGTACTTC
CASSLRITGDSLYEQYF
>TRBJ2-3|.|.|TRBV24-1
TGTGCCACCAGTGATTTTGGGGGGGCCAACAGCACAGATACGCAGTATTTT
CATSDFGGANSTDTQYF
>TRBJ2-3|.|TRBD2|TRBV5-1
TGCGCCAGCACTCCAACCGGGCAGGCGGGGGGAGATACGCAGTATTTT
CASTPTGQAGGDTQYF
>TRBJ1-3|.|.|TRBV19
TGTGCCAGTAGTATGGCCCGATATGGAAACACCATATATTTT
CASSMARYGNTIYF
>TRBJ1-4|once|.|TRBV11-3
TGTGCCAGCAGCTTAGAGCCCAGGGAAGCGTTGAATGAAAAACTGTTTTTT
CASSLEPREALNEKLFF
>TRBJ1-4|.|TRBD1|TRBV6-5
TGTGCCAGCAGTTACTTTACAGGGGGAGATGAAAAACTGTTTTTT
CASSYFTGGDEKLFF
>TRBJ1-5|.|.|TRBV15
TGTGCCACCAGCCCAGGAGGGGTTTATCAGCCCCAGCATTTT
CATSPGGVYQPQHF
>TRBJ1-2|.|.|TRBV5-4
TGTGCCAGCAGCTTGGTCGGTGGGCCCTATGGCTACACCTTC
CASSLVGGPYGYTF
>TRBJ1-1|.|.|TRBV5-1
TGCGCCAGCAGCTACTCAGCGGACTGGAACATGAACACTGAAGCTTTCTTT
CASSYSADWNMNTEAFF